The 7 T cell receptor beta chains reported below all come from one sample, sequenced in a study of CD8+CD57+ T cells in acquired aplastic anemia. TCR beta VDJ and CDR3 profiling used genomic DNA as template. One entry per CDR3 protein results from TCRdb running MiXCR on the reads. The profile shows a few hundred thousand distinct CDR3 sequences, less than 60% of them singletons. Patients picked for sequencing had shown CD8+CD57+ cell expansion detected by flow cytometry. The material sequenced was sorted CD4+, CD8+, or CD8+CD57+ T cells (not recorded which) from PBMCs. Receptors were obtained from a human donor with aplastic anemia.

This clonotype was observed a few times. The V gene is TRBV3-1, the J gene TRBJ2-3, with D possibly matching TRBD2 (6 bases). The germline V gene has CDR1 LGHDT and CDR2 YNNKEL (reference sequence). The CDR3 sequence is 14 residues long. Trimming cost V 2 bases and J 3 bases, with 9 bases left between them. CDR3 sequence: CASSQPGTTDTQYF. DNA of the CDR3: TGTGCCAGCAGCCAACCTGGGACTACAGATACGCAGTATTTT.

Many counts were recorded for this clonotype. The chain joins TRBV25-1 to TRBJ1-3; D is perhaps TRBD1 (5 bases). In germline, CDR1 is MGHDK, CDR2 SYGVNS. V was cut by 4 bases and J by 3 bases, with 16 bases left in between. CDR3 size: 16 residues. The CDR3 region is CASSADVRGIGNTIYF. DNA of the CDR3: TGTGCCAGCAGTGCTGATGTCCGGGGCATTGGAAACACCATATATTTT.

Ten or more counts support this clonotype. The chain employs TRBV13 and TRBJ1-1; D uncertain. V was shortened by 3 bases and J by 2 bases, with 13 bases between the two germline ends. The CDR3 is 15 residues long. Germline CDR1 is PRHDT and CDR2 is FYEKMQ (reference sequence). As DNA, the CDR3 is TGTGCCAGCAGCTTCTCAGACCGAACCAACACTGAAGCTTTCTTT. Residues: CASSFSDRTNTEAFF.

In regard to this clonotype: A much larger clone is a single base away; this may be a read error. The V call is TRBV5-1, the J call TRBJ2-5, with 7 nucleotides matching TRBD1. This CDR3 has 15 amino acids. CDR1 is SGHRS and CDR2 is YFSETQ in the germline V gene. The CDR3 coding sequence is TGCGCCGGCAGCCCTGGGACCTCCAGGGGGGAGACCCAGTACTTC. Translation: CAGSPGTSRGETQYF.

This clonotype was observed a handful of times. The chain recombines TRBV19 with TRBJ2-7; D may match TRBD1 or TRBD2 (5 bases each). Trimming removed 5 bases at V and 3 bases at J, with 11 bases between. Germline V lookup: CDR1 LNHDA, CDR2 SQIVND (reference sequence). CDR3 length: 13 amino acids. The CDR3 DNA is TGTGCCAGTAGTCAACAGGAGGACTACGAGCAGTACTTC. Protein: CASSQQEDYEQYF.

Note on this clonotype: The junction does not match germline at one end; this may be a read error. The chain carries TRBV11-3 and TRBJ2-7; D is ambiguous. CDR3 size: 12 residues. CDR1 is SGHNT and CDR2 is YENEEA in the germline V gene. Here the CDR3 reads CASSFGEAHQHF. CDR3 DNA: TGTGCCAGCAGCTTCGGCGAAGCTCACCAGCACTTC. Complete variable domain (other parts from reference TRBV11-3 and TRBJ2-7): EAGVVQSPRYKIIEKKQPVAFWCNPISGHNTLYWYLQNLGQGPELLIRYENEEAVDDSQLPKDRFSAERLKGVDSTLKIQPAELGDSAVYLCASSFGEAHQHFGPGTRLTVT.

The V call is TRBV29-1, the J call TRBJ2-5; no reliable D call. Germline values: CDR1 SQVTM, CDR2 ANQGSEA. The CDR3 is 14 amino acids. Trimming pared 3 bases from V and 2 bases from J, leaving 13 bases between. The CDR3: CSVEGVGVQETQYF. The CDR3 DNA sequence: TGCAGCGTTGAGGGTGTTGGGGTACAAGAGACCCAGTACTTC.